Shown below are 3 T cell receptor beta chains from a single sample sequenced in a study of beta chain features in type 1 diabetes. What was sequenced were expressed TCRB transcripts, since all of the isolated RNA had been reverse transcribed. The table came from immunoSEQ multiplex PCR; TCRdb's copy has only in-frame clones and leaves some out. The profile covers roughly 300,000 clones, with approximately 9.9% appearing a single time and 0.9% to 1.1% taken by the ten largest. No antigen is known for these receptors. The study, taken as a whole, reports: For Type 1 diabetes patients, all four CD4+ subsets carried TCRB CDR3s that were moderately but significantly shorter.

The sequenced sample consisted of central memory CD4+ T cells from blood. The receptors derive from a man aged 30 to 39 with type 1 diabetes.

This clone was counted many times. V is TRBV28 and J is TRBJ2-5, with a tentative D call TRBD2 (6 bases). Germline V gives CDR1 MDHEN, CDR2 SYDVKM. The ends were cut back, 6 bases at V and 5 bases at J, with 16 bases in the middle. The CDR3 totals 14 residues. The CDR3 spells CASRPLGGWETQYF. CDR3 DNA: TGTGCCAGCAGACCCTTGGGGGGTTGGGAGACCCAGTACTTC.

The V call is TRBV5-4, the J call TRBJ1-4; weak D call: TRBD1 (5 bases). Germline CDR1 SGHNT, CDR2 YYREEE (reference sequence). The length of the CDR3 is 14 residues. The V and J ends lost 4 bases and 6 bases respectively, with 13 bases between them. For the CDR3, the DNA is TGTGCCAGCAGCCCCGGGGGTCGCGATGAAAAACTGTTTTTT. It specifies CASSPGGRDEKLFF.

The V gene is TRBV5-4, the J gene TRBJ2-1; tentatively, D is TRBD2 (6 bases). V was shortened by 3 bases and J by 5 bases, with 12 bases between the two germline ends. Germline lookup yields CDR1 SGHNT and CDR2 YYREEE (reference sequence). The CDR3 spans 14 residues. CDR3 residues: CASSSGGRDNEQFF. The CDR3 nucleotides are TGTGCCAGCAGCTCCGGGGGTCGAGACAATGAGCAGTTCTTC. Full variable domain (remainder filled in from reference TRBV5-4 and TRBJ2-1): ETGVTQSPTHLIKTRGQQVTLRCSSQSGHNTVSWYQQALGQGPQFIFQYYREEENGRGNFPPRFSGLQFPNYSSELNVNALELDDSALYLCASSSGGRDNEQFFGPGTRLTVL.